The entry that follows covers one TCR beta chain sequence. The CDR3 consists of 15 residues. Germline CDR1 reads SGDLS; CDR2 reads YYNGEE. J was trimmed by 0 bases and V by 2 bases; bases with no gene match: 1. These data originate in a study of T-cell reconstitution after alpha-beta-depleted transplantation in children. This sample's TCRbeta library carried unique molecular identifier barcodes. MiXCR, run by TCRdb on the PCR reads, gives a single entry per CDR3 protein. The sample lists about 400,000 distinct CDR3 sequences, 20% seen once, with approximately 3.9% in the top ten. This chain uses TRBV9 with TRBJ2-3; 9 positions agree with TRBD2. Sequences were derived from PBMCs from the stem cell graft donor, sampled from the stem cell graft. This TCR was sampled from a human donor who donated a stem cell graft to a child with acute myeloid leukemia. The CDR3, as DNA: TGTGCCAGCAGCGTTAGCGGGGGTAGCACAGATACGCAGTATTTT. Amino acids: CASSVSGGSTDTQYF.